Listed below are T cell receptor beta chains from one sample, sequenced in a study of T cell responses to AZD1222 COVID-19 vaccine. Some clones are missing from TCRdb's copy, which holds only in-frame ones; the method was immunoSEQ multiplex PCR. The top ten clones hold approximately 7% of a sample with tens of thousands of clones, 86% of them seen once. The sequences come from peripheral blood, collected on day 0 of AZD1222 vaccination. Receptor source: an adult in good health. Both conserved end residues are part of each CDR3. The D gene is left open where the match is weak. Not all rows give a size; the values are once, few, many and, for expanded clones, a class.

.,.,TRBJ2-3,TRBV5-6,CASSFRDATDTQYF,TGTGCCAGCAGCTTCCGCGACGCCACAGATACGCAGTATTTT
.,few,TRBJ2-5,TRBV18,CASSPVKNGEETQYF,TGTGCCAGCTCACCAGTGAAGAACGGAGAAGAGACCCAGTACTTC
.,few,TRBJ1-1,TRBV4-1,CASSQGILNTEAFF,TGCGCCAGCAGCCAAGGTATCCTGAACACTGAAGCTTTCTTT
.,.,TRBJ2-2,TRBV2,CATSPSGSNTGELFF,TGTGCCACCAGTCCAAGCGGGTCAAACACCGGGGAGCTGTTTTTT
TRBD1,few,TRBJ2-5,TRBV6-2/TRBV6-3,CASSYLKGQQETQYF,TGTGCCAGCAGTTACTTAAAGGGACAGCAAGAGACCCAGTACTTC
TRBD1,.,TRBJ1-5,TRBV29-1,CSVCPGTGQPQHF,TGCAGCGTGTGTCCGGGGACAGGTCAGCCCCAGCATTTT
.,.,TRBJ1-2,TRBV28,CASSLYGEGGYTF,TGTGCCAGCAGTTTGTATGGGGAAGGCGGCTACACCTTC
TRBD1,.,TRBJ1-6,TRBV4-2,CASSQDPGGQSPLHF,TGTGCCAGCAGCCAAGATCCAGGGGGCCAGTCACCCCTCCACTTT
.,few,TRBJ1-6,TRBV1,CTSSPGTGKGNSPLHF,TGCACCAGCAGCCCGGGGACAGGGAAGGGTAATTCACCCCTCCACTTT
TRBD1,.,TRBJ1-4,TRBV28,CASSLGRGPGEKLFF,TGTGCCAGCAGTTTGGGCAGGGGGCCTGGAGAAAAACTGTTTTTT
.,.,TRBJ2-7,TRBV30,CAWSKQGPEQYF,TGTGCCTGGAGCAAACAGGGACCCGAGCAGTACTTC
.,.,TRBJ1-3,TRBV9,CASSVLAGVGNTIYF,TGTGCCAGCAGCGTCCTAGCGGGGGTTGGAAACACCATATATTTT
.,once,TRBJ1-5,TRBV7-9,CASSGPGFNQPQHF,TGTGCCAGCAGCGGTCCGGGGTTCAATCAGCCCCAGCATTTT
TRBD1,.,TRBJ2-7,TRBV5-1,CASSSGQGVDEQYF,TGCGCCAGCAGCTCGGGACAGGGGGTAGACGAGCAGTACTTC
.,.,TRBJ2-7,TRBV5-4,CASSSQGFAYEQYF,TGTGCCAGCAGCTCACAGGGTTTCGCCTACGAGCAGTACTTC
.,.,TRBJ1-6,TRBV12-3/TRBV12-4,CASSLTGDSPLHF,TGTGCCAGCAGTTTAACAGGAGATTCACCCCTCCACTTT
TRBD1,.,TRBJ1-2,TRBV24-1,CATSRQGIYGYTF,TGTGCCACCAGTCGACAGGGGATCTATGGCTACACCTTC
TRBD1,.,TRBJ2-7,TRBV27,CASSLLTGQSYEQYF,TGTGCCAGCAGTTTATTGACGGGACAGTCCTACGAGCAGTACTTC
TRBD1,.,TRBJ1-5,TRBV15,CATSRGQGAYQPQHF,TGTGCCACCAGCAGAGGACAGGGGGCGTATCAGCCCCAGCATTTT
.,.,TRBJ1-1,TRBV7-9,CASSLAFRRELNTEAFF,TGTGCCAGCAGCTTAGCTTTCCGACGGGAACTGAACACTGAAGCTTTCTTT
.,.,TRBJ2-2,TRBV5-4,CASSVYRDSAGELFF,TGTGCCAGCAGCGTGTACAGGGATTCGGCCGGGGAGCTGTTTTTT
TRBD1,.,TRBJ1-6,TRBV5-1,CASSSGTGPLPLHF,TGCGCCAGCAGTTCCGGGACAGGGCCCCTACCCCTCCACTTT
.,.,TRBJ1-5,TRBV19,CASSTTGLSNQPQHF,TGTGCCAGTAGTACGACCGGCCTTAGCAATCAGCCCCAGCATTTT
.,once,TRBJ1-5,TRBV18,CASSPPGQPQHF,TGTGCCAGCTCACCACCGGGACAGCCCCAGCATTTT
.,.,TRBJ1-5,TRBV2,CASSGTRNQPQHF,TGTGCCAGCAGTGGGACGCGGAATCAGCCCCAGCATTTT
TRBD2,few,TRBJ2-3,TRBV6-1,CASSDWAGGRADTQYF,TGTGCCAGCAGTGATTGGGCGGGGGGGCGAGCAGATACGCAGTATTTT
TRBD1,.,TRBJ1-2,TRBV27,CASSETGIYGYTF,TGTGCCAGCAGTGAGACAGGGATCTATGGCTACACCTTC
TRBD1,.,TRBJ1-5,TRBV6-1,CASSEWDRDRQPQHF,TGTGCCAGCAGTGAGTGGGACAGGGACAGGCAGCCCCAGCATTTT
.,.,TRBJ2-2,TRBV7-9,CASREGYTGELFF,TGTGCCAGCAGGGAGGGGTACACCGGGGAGCTGTTTTTT
TRBD1,.,TRBJ2-5,TRBV27,CASSLSGQGRETQYF,TGTGCCAGCAGTTTATCCGGACAGGGGAGAGAGACCCAGTACTTC